The 30 T cell receptor beta chains below all came from one sample that was sequenced in a study of blood T cell repertoires in COVID-19. Libraries were prepared by immunoSEQ multiplex PCR; TCRdb keeps only in-frame clonotypes and omits some of them. The sample consists of about 300,000 clones, around four fifths of them appearing once. Sequencing used peripheral blood. These receptors all stem from a woman in her forties or fifties with acute or convalescent COVID-19.

This clone was found once. The chain links TRBV4-3 to TRBJ2-1, with 8 bases lining up with TRBD1. Germline CDR1 is LGHNA and CDR2 is YSLEER. The CDR3 spans 14 residues. Trimming at V came to 4 bases and at J to 6 bases, leaving 5 bases not matched to a gene. The CDR3 region is CASSPRDRPNEQFF. The CDR3 DNA follows: TGCGCCAGCAGCCCACGGGACAGGCCCAATGAGCAGTTCTTC.

The rearrangement joins TRBV7-2 to TRBJ2-1; tentative D call: TRBD2 (5 bases). The V end was cut by 5 bases, the J end by 3 bases, with 14 bases between. The CDR3 is made up of 15 amino acids. CDR1 and CDR2 (germline): SGHTA, FQGNSA. This CDR3 reads CASSPLANFYNEQFF. For the CDR3, the DNA is TGTGCCAGCAGCCCGCTAGCAAACTTCTACAATGAGCAGTTCTTC.

V and J are TRBV6-2 or TRBV6-3 and TRBJ1-4; D not certain. The V and J ends lost 4 bases and 0 bases respectively, with 6 bases between them. CDR1 MNHEY and CDR2 SVGEGT come from the germline V gene. This CDR3 contains 14 residues. As DNA, the CDR3 is TGTGCCAGCAGTTCTTCTACAACTAATGAAAAACTGTTTTTT. This translates into CASSSSTTNEKLFF.

The J gene is TRBJ2-1, the V gene TRBV19, with 14 nucleotides matching TRBD2. The germline CDR1 and CDR2 sequences are LNHDA and SQIVND (reference sequence). J was trimmed by 8 bases and V by 8 bases; bases with no gene match: 2. The CDR3 spans 13 residues. The CDR3, as DNA: TGTGCCAGTGGGACTAGCGGGAGTTATGAGCAGTTCTTC. Translating gives CASGTSGSYEQFF.

The genes are TRBV3-1 (or the pseudogene TRBV3-2) and TRBJ1-5, with 7 bases aligning to TRBD1. Per germline, CDR1 LGHDT and CDR2 YNNKEL (reference sequence). Losses at the gene ends were 3 bases for V and 6 bases for J; bases not matched to a gene: 8. This CDR3 is built from 15 residues. CDR3 nucleotide sequence: TGTGCCAGCAGCCAGGGGCCAGGGGGTCGTCAGCCCCAGCATTTT. Protein: CASSQGPGGRQPQHF.

This clone was seen once. The J gene is TRBJ1-2, the V gene TRBV9, with 8 bases fitting TRBD1. V was pared by 2 bases and J by 6 bases, with 3 bases of the junction left unmatched. Germline V lookup: CDR1 SGDLS, CDR2 YYNGEE. The CDR3 spans 13 residues. The CDR3 sequence: CASSVLTGDGYTF. The CDR3 DNA reads as TGTGCCAGCAGCGTCTTGACAGGGGATGGCTACACCTTC.

The chain uses TRBV7-9 and TRBJ2-7, with TRBD1 identical over 7 bases. Germline V gives CDR1 SEHNR, CDR2 FQNEAQ (reference sequence). CDR3 length: 14 residues. Trimming took 4 bases from V and 2 from J; bases not matched to a gene: 5. CDR3 nucleotide sequence: TGTGCCAGCAGCTCGACAGGGACGACCTACGAGCAGTACTTC. It yields the protein CASSSTGTTYEQYF.

V and J are TRBV2 and TRBJ2-7; 11 nucleotides agree with TRBD2. V was pared by 5 bases and J by 2 bases, with 8 bases of the junction left unmatched. This CDR3 is built from 16 residues. Germline CDR1 SNHLY, CDR2 FYNNEI. CDR3: CASSSPSGRMPYEQYF. CDR3 in DNA: TGTGCCAGCAGTAGTCCTAGCGGGAGGATGCCCTACGAGCAGTACTTC.

Only one count was recorded for this clone. The V call is TRBV27, the J call TRBJ2-1; 11 bases map to TRBD2. The CDR3 covers 16 residues. Germline V gene lookup returns CDR1 MNHEY and CDR2 SMNVEV (reference sequence). With V trimmed by 4 bases and J by 4 bases, 6 bases remained unmatched. In DNA form, the CDR3 reads TGTGCCAGCAGTTCTTTAGCGGGGGGGCGGTACAATGAGCAGTTCTTC. It is translated as CASSSLAGGRYNEQFF.

The chain has TRBV6-1 and TRBJ1-1, with D perhaps TRBD1 (5 bases). Trimming took 0 bases from V and 2 from J, leaving 10 bases between them. The CDR3 is 15 amino acids. From germline, CDR1 is MNHNS and CDR2 SASEGT. Here the CDR3 reads CASSEAAGRNTEAFF. CDR3 coding DNA: TGTGCCAGCAGTGAAGCGGCAGGGCGAAACACTGAAGCTTTCTTT.

This chain uses TRBV25-1 with TRBJ2-3, with D unclear. V lost 0 bases and J lost 1, with 11 bases in between. The CDR3 runs 16 residues. Germline V gene sequence: CDR1 MGHDK, CDR2 SYGVNS. The CDR3 spells CASSEYVGPGTDTQYF. CDR3 bases: TGTGCCAGCAGTGAATATGTTGGGCCAGGCACAGATACGCAGTATTTT.

The rearrangement uses TRBV6-6 and TRBJ1-5, with 10 nucleotides matching TRBD1. V lost 6 bases, J lost 4 bases, and 3 bases stayed unmatched. The germline V gene has CDR1 MNHNY and CDR2 SVGAGI (reference sequence). The CDR3 is 14 amino acids. This CDR3 is CASRGTGANQPQHF. The CDR3 coding sequence is TGTGCCAGCAGGGGGACAGGGGCTAATCAGCCCCAGCATTTT.

This sequence joins TRBV5-4 and TRBJ2-5, with 14 bases fitting TRBD2. V was clipped by 0 bases and J by 5 bases; unmatched bases: 6. CDR1 is SGHNT and CDR2 is YYREEE in the germline V gene (reference sequence). There are 17 residues in the CDR3. The CDR3 DNA follows: TGTGCCAGCAGCTTGGGGACTAGCGGGGGGCCGGGGGAGACCCAGTACTTC. This codes for CASSLGTSGGPGETQYF.

The chain couples TRBV27 to TRBJ1-6, with D hard to call. There are 14 residues in the CDR3. The germline V gene has CDR1 MNHEY and CDR2 SMNVEV (reference sequence). V was trimmed by 5 bases and J by 9 bases, leaving 14 bases between them. The CDR3 sequence: CASSIGLDLSPLHF. CDR3 bases: TGTGCCAGCAGTATAGGACTCGATCTTTCACCCCTCCACTTT.

The chain uses TRBV10-3 and TRBJ1-1; TRBD1 matches 7 bases. CDR3 length: 14 amino acids. The J segment lost 0 bases and the V segment lost 6 bases, leaving 4 bases of the junction unmatched. From germline, CDR1 is ENHRY and CDR2 SYGVKD. The CDR3 DNA sequence: TGTGCCATCAGCAAGGACAGGATGAACACTGAAGCTTTCTTT. Its protein is CAISKDRMNTEAFF.

This clone was recorded many times. This chain connects TRBV7-9 to TRBJ1-5; TRBD1 agrees at 8 bases. The CDR3 covers 19 residues. Trimming at V came to 2 bases and at J to 1 base, leaving 13 bases not matched to a gene. Germline V lookup: CDR1 SEHNR, CDR2 FQNEAQ (reference sequence). CDR3 nucleotide sequence: TGTGCCAGCAGCTTAAATACCAGGGGGCTTTTATGGAGCAATCAGCCCCAGCATTTT. Translated, it gives CASSLNTRGLLWSNQPQHF.

The genes are TRBV28 and TRBJ2-1, with TRBD2 matching 8 bases. With 6 bases clipped from V and 15 bases from J, the junction kept 10 bases outside the gene matches. This CDR3 has 12 amino acids. Looked up from germline, CDR1 is MDHEN and CDR2 is SYDVKM. CDR3 region: CASSPLAGKRFF. In nucleotides, the CDR3 is TGTGCCAGCAGCCCCCTAGCGGGCAAAAGGTTCTTC.

This chain links TRBV25-1 with TRBJ2-5; the D gene is possibly TRBD1 (6 bases). Looked up from germline, CDR1 is MGHDK and CDR2 is SYGVNS. The V gene lost 3 bases and the J gene lost 2 bases, with 13 bases spanning the gap. CDR3 length: 15 residues. CDR3 DNA: TGTGCCAGCAGTGAGGTGGGGGCCATGCAAGAGACCCAGTACTTC. This gives the protein CASSEVGAMQETQYF.

A word on this clone: The same CDR3 also results from other DNA sequences found in this sample. The CDR3, as DNA: TGTGCCTGGAGTGGGGCGCGGGGTGAAAAACTGTTTTTT. Encoded protein: CAWSGARGEKLFF. The V call is TRBV30, the J call TRBJ1-4; D is uncertain. V lost 1 base, J lost 7 bases, and 10 bases lay in between. Germline CDR1 is GTSNPN and CDR2 is SVGIG (reference sequence). The CDR3 totals 13 residues.

This rearrangement joins TRBV25-1 to TRBJ1-2; no clear D. The CDR3 is 14 amino acids. Per germline, CDR1 MGHDK and CDR2 SYGVNS. Trimming pared 1 base from V and 0 bases from J, leaving 6 bases between. CDR3 sequence (DNA): TGTGCCAGCAGTGAATGGAGCACTAACTATGGCTACACCTTC. This codes for CASSEWSTNYGYTF.

The CDR3 DNA follows: TGCGCCAGCAGCCAAGGGGGGAGGGGCCTACCTAACTATGGCTACACCTTC. Its protein product is CASSQGGRGLPNYGYTF. J is TRBJ1-2 and V is TRBV4-3; tentatively, D is TRBD1 (5 bases). The V and J ends lost 1 base and 0 bases respectively, with 15 bases between them. This CDR3 comprises 17 residues. Germline V gene data show CDR1 as LGHNA and CDR2 as YSLEER.

The rearrangement uses TRBV18 and TRBJ2-3, with 8 bases lining up with TRBD2. The CDR3 consists of 14 residues. The V and J ends lost 4 bases and 4 bases, in that order; junction bases with no gene match: 4. CDR1 and CDR2 (germline): KGHSH, LQKENI. Here the CDR3 reads CASSQAGVADTQYF. The CDR3 region has the DNA TGTGCCAGCTCACAAGCGGGAGTTGCAGATACGCAGTATTTT. The variable domain in full, with the rest retrieved from reference TRBV18 and TRBJ2-3, is NAGVMQNPRHLVRRRGQEARLRCSPMKGHSHVYWYRQLPEEGLKFMVYLQKENIIDESGMPKERFSAEFPKEGPSILRIQQVVRGDSAAYFCASSQAGVADTQYFGPGTRLTVL.

This clone was picked up a small number of times. V gene TRBV19 combines with J gene TRBJ1-4; D is perhaps TRBD1 (6 bases). The CDR3 runs 16 residues. The V end lost 5 bases, the J end lost 4 bases, and 17 bases lay between the germline ends. Germline V gene sequence: CDR1 LNHDA, CDR2 SQIVND (reference sequence). The CDR3 region has the DNA TGTGCCAGTAGTCCCTCTGGTGGGACACATAATGAAAAACTGTTTTTT. Amino acids: CASSPSGGTHNEKLFF.

V and J are TRBV5-4 and TRBJ1-6; tentative D call: TRBD1 (6 bases). The CDR3 has 16 amino acids. Germline loops: CDR1 SGHNT, CDR2 YYREEE (reference sequence). The ends were cut back, 0 bases at V and 7 bases at J, with 14 bases in the middle. In nucleotides, the CDR3 is TGTGCCAGCAGCTTGGTCATGGGACAACTAAATTCACCCCTCCACTTT. This codes for CASSLVMGQLNSPLHF.

V is TRBV7-2 and J is TRBJ2-5, with 9 bases matching TRBD1. The trim removed 0 bases at V and 5 bases at J, leaving 7 bases unmatched. Germline assignment: CDR1 SGHTA and CDR2 FQGNSA. The CDR3 runs to 16 residues. CDR3 amino acids: CASSLAFGTGLETQYF. CDR3 nucleotides: TGTGCCAGCAGCTTAGCGTTCGGGACAGGGTTGGAGACCCAGTACTTC.

This rearrangement joins TRBV6-5 to TRBJ2-5, with D possibly being TRBD2 (5 bases). V lost 6 bases to trimming and J lost 2 bases, with 13 bases between them. The germline gives CDR1 MNHEY, CDR2 SVGAGI. The CDR3 covers 14 residues. The chain's CDR3 is CASRATRNQETQYF. CDR3 DNA: TGTGCCAGCAGGGCTACTAGAAATCAAGAGACCCAGTACTTC.

The chain carries TRBV12-5 and TRBJ2-2; D perhaps matches TRBD1 (6 bases). Germline V gene sequence: CDR1 LGHNT, CDR2 FRNRAP. Trimming shortened V by 2 bases and J by 3 bases, and 13 bases separated the two germline ends. This CDR3 region has 16 residues. In nucleotides, the CDR3 is TGTGCTAGTGGTTTGTGGGGTGGGGGCGACACCGGGGAGCTGTTTTTT. Amino acids: CASGLWGGGDTGELFF.

This chain uses TRBV7-9 with TRBJ1-1; a possible D gene is TRBD1 (5 bases). Germline lookup yields CDR1 SEHNR and CDR2 FQNEAQ (reference sequence). CDR3 length: 14 residues. The V and J ends lost 5 bases and 8 bases respectively, with 18 bases between them. CDR3 in amino acids: CASSAQSTSGEAFF. The CDR3 nucleotides are TGTGCCAGCAGCGCCCAGAGTACATCAGGGGAAGCTTTCTTT. Full variable domain (remainder filled in from reference TRBV7-9 and TRBJ1-1): DTGVSQNPRHKITKRGQNVTFRCDPISEHNRLYWYRQTLGQGPEFLTYFQNEAQLEKSRLLSDRFSAERPKGSFSTLEIQRTEQGDSAMYLCASSAQSTSGEAFFGQGTRLTVV.

V usage is TRBV20-1 and J usage is TRBJ1-6, with TRBD1 matching 8 bases. The CDR3 is made up of 15 amino acids. With 3 bases clipped from V and 8 bases from J, the junction kept 9 bases outside the gene matches. CDR1 and CDR2 from the germline V gene are DFQATT and SNEGSKA (reference sequence). The CDR3 coding sequence is TGCAGTGCTAGTCCTGGACAGGGTTCTTATTCACCCCTCCACTTT. Translation gives CSASPGQGSYSPLHF.

The DNA of the CDR3 is TGTGCCAGCAGCTTCAATCAGGGGGCGCGGCATGGCTACACCTTC. Protein product: CASSFNQGARHGYTF. The rearrangement links TRBV5-4 to TRBJ1-2; 8 nucleotides line up with TRBD1. J gave up 6 bases and V 2 bases, and 9 bases lay outside the gene matches. Germline V gives CDR1 SGHNT, CDR2 YYREEE (reference sequence). CDR3 length: 15 residues. Combining the CDR3 with reference TRBV5-4 and TRBJ1-2 gives the whole variable domain ETGVTQSPTHLIKTRGQQVTLRCSSQSGHNTVSWYQQALGQGPQFIFQYYREEENGRGNFPPRFSGLQFPNYSSELNVNALELDDSALYLCASSFNQGARHGYTFGSGTRLTVV.